The rows below give T cell receptor beta chains drawn from one sample of a study of blood T cell repertoires in COVID-19. Some clones are missing from TCRdb's copy, which holds only in-frame ones; the method was immunoSEQ multiplex PCR. Seen here are around 210,000 clones, about 88% observed once, and the top ten hold 15% to 20%. The sequenced sample was peripheral blood. These receptors were obtained from a man between 50 and 59 years old with COVID-19, enrolled during active disease. The CDR3 runs from the conserved cysteine through the conserved F or W. The D gene is left open where the match is weak. Size values are once, few and many counts, or a class for expanded clones, and some rows have none.

V gene: TRBV18
clone size: -
J gene: TRBJ2-7
D gene: TRBD2
CDR3 DNA: TGTGCCAGCTCACCACCTGGCCTAGCGGGATCCTACGAGCAGTACTTC
CDR3 protein: CASSPPGLAGSYEQYF

V gene: TRBV3-1/TRBV3-2
clone size: -
J gene: TRBJ2-2
D gene: -
CDR3 DNA: TGTGCCAGCAGCCAACCCTACGACACCGGGGAGCTGTTTTTT
CDR3 protein: CASSQPYDTGELFF

V gene: TRBV19
clone size: -
J gene: TRBJ1-2
D gene: -
CDR3 DNA: TGTGCCAGTAGTGACAGCCACAGGATAAGAAGAGATGGCTACACCTTC
CDR3 protein: CASSDSHRIRRDGYTF

V gene: TRBV6-2/TRBV6-3
clone size: -
J gene: TRBJ2-4
D gene: TRBD1
CDR3 DNA: TGTGCCAGCAGTTGGCACAGGGGGCTCGGGGTAGCCAAAAACATTCAGTACTTC
CDR3 protein: CASSWHRGLGVAKNIQYF

V gene: TRBV18
clone size: many
J gene: TRBJ1-1
D gene: -
CDR3 DNA: TGTGCCAGCTCACCACCGAGCTGGGAGACGGGAAACACTGAAGCTTTCTTT
CDR3 protein: CASSPPSWETGNTEAFF

V gene: TRBV10-2
clone size: -
J gene: TRBJ2-3
D gene: TRBD2
CDR3 DNA: TGCGCCAGCAGTTTGGTCGCGGGAGGGTCTGGCACAGATACGCAGTATTTT
CDR3 protein: CASSLVAGGSGTDTQYF

V gene: TRBV7-9
clone size: -
J gene: TRBJ1-1
D gene: -
CDR3 DNA: TGTGCCAGCAGCTTAGGCAACGACAGACCGCTCACTGAAGCTTTCTTT
CDR3 protein: CASSLGNDRPLTEAFF

V gene: TRBV7-9
clone size: -
J gene: TRBJ2-7
D gene: -
CDR3 DNA: TGTGCCAGCAGCTTCGGGGGATTCCCCTCCTACGAGCAGTACTTC
CDR3 protein: CASSFGGFPSYEQYF

V gene: TRBV28
clone size: -
J gene: TRBJ1-5
D gene: -
CDR3 DNA: TGTGCCAGCAGTACAGACGGAAAGCCCCAGCATTTT
CDR3 protein: CASSTDGKPQHF

V gene: TRBV10-3
clone size: -
J gene: TRBJ2-1
D gene: TRBD2
CDR3 DNA: TGTGCCATCAGCCCTGGACTAGCGGCCACCTACAATGAGCAGTTCTTC
CDR3 protein: CAISPGLAATYNEQFF

V gene: TRBV18
clone size: -
J gene: TRBJ2-1
D gene: TRBD2
CDR3 DNA: TGTGCCAGCTCACTAGGACTAGCGGGGTACAATGAGCAGTTCTTC
CDR3 protein: CASSLGLAGYNEQFF

V gene: TRBV5-5
clone size: -
J gene: TRBJ2-1
D gene: TRBD2
CDR3 DNA: TGTGCCAGCAGCTTGGCCTATAGCGGGAGTACCAATGAGCAGTTCTTC
CDR3 protein: CASSLAYSGSTNEQFF

V gene: TRBV12-3/TRBV12-4
clone size: -
J gene: TRBJ1-6
D gene: -
CDR3 DNA: TGTGCCAGCACTCGAGCCAATTCACCCCTCCACTTT
CDR3 protein: CASTRANSPLHF

V gene: TRBV5-5
clone size: -
J gene: TRBJ1-2
D gene: -
CDR3 DNA: TGTGCCAGCAGCAGGACCGGGACATATGAGAACTATGGCTACACCTTC
CDR3 protein: CASSRTGTYENYGYTF